This T cell receptor (beta chain) was sequenced for a study of T cell repertoires in cytomegalovirus infection. CDR3 length: 15 residues. Germline values: CDR1 DFQATT, CDR2 SNEGSKA (reference sequence). With V trimmed by 3 bases and J by 7 bases, 9 bases remained unmatched. In its sample, this clonotype was seen many times. Its antigen remains unidentified. A single record per CDR3 protein comes from TCRdb applying MiXCR to the reads. The table lists around 200,000 distinct CDR3 sequences, 35% to 45% of them singletons, with approximately 60% in the top ten. This TCR came from a human donor in good health (CMV status not recorded). Some clones in this sample may be carry-over from other donors' samples. V usage is TRBV20-1 and J usage is TRBJ2-5; TRBD2 matches at 12 bases. The sample in question was CD8+ T cells from cultured PBMCs, obtained from culture after CMV antigen stimulation. CDR3 amino acids: CSASPTSGSGPTQYF. In DNA, the CDR3 is TGCAGTGCTAGCCCGACTAGCGGGAGTGGCCCGACCCAGTACTTC.